This T cell receptor beta chain originates from a study of blood T cell repertoires in COVID-19. Study information: Samples of COVID-19 (acute and convalescent) were obtained from the United States, Italy and Spain. PBMCs, B-cell-depleted T cells, or T cells were the source of the cDNA or gDNA that made up the material.

The CDR3 spans 16 residues. V shed 0 bases, J shed 0 bases, and the junction held 3 bases outside the gene matches. CDR1 and CDR2 (germline): MNHEY, SVGEGT. Authors' data handling: Amplification of reference gene primers provided the estimated nucleated cell counts. The assay was immunoSEQ multiplex PCR, and TCRdb's table has in-frame clones only and misses some. V, J and clone size were drawn from that table, and D and trimming were deduced from the DNA. The data contain around 20,000 clones, roughly 85% of them singletons. This clone showed up just once. The sequencing input was peripheral blood. The chain has TRBV6-2 or TRBV6-3 and TRBJ2-7; 9 bases match TRBD1. The origin of this receptor is a man older than 75 with acute or convalescent COVID-19. The DNA for the CDR3 is TGTGCCAGCAGTTACTCCGGGACAGGGAGCTCCTACGAGCAGTACTTC. Translated: CASSYSGTGSSYEQYF.